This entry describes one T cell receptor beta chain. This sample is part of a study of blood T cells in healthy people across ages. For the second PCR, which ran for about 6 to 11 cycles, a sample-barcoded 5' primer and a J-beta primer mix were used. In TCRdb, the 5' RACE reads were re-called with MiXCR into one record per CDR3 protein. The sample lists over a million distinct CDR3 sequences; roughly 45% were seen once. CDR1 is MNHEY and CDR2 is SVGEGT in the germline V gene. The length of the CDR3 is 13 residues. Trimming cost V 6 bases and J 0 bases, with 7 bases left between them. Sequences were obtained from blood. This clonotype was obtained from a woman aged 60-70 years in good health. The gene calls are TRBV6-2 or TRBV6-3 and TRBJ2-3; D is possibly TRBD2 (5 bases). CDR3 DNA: TGTGCCAGCAGATGGACTAGCACAGATACGCAGTATTTT. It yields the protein CASRWTSTDTQYF.